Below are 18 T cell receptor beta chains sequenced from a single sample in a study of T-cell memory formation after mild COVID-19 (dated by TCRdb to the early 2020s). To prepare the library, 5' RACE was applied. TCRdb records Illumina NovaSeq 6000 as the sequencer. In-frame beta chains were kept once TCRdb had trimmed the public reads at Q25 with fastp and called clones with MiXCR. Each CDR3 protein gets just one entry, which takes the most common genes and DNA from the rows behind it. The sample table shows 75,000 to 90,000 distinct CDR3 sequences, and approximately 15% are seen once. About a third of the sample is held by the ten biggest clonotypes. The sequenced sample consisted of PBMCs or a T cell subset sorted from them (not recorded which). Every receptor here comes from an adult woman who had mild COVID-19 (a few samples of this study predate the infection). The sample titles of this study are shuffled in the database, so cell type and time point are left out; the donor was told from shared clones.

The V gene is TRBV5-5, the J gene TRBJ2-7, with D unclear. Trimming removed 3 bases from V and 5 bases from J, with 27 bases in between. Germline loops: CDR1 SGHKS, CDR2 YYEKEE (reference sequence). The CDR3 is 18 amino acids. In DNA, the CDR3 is TGTGCCAGCAGCTCTTTTTTACGGCAGACAAAAGATTATAACGAGCAGTACTTC. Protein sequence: CASSSFLRQTKDYNEQYF.

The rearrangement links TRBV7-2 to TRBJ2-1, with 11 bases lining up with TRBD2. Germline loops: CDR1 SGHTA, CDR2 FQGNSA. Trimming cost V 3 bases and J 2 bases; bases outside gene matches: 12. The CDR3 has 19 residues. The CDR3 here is CASSFQGASGRMAYNEQFF. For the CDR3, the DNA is TGTGCCAGCAGCTTCCAAGGGGCTAGCGGGAGGATGGCCTACAATGAGCAGTTCTTC.

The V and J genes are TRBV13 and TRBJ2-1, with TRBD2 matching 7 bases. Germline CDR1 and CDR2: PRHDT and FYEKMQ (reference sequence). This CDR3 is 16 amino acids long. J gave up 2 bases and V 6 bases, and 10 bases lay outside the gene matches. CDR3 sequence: CASSFASGVPYNEQFF. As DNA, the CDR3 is TGTGCCAGCAGTTTTGCCAGCGGGGTCCCCTACAATGAGCAGTTCTTC.

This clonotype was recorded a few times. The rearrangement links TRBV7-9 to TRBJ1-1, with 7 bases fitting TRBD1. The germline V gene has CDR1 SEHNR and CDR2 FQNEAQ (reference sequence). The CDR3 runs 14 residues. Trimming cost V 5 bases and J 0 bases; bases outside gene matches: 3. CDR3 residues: CASSGDSLNTEAFF. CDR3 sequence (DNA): TGTGCCAGCAGCGGGGACAGCCTGAACACTGAAGCTTTCTTT.

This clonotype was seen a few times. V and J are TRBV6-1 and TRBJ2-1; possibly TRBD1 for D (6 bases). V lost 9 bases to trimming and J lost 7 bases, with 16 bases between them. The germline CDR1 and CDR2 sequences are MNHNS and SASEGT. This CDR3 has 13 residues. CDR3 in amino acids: CASPGHPLNEQFF. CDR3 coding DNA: TGTGCCAGTCCGGGACATCCTTTGAATGAGCAGTTCTTC.

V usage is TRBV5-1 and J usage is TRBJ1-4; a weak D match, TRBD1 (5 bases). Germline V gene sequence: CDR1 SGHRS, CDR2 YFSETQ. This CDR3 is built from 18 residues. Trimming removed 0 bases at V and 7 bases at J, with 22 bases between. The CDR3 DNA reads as TGCGCCAGCAGCTTGGGTATGACAGTATGGCCAGGAGGTGAAAAACTGTTTTTT. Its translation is CASSLGMTVWPGGEKLFF. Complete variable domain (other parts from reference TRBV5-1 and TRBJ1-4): KAGVTQTPRYLIKTRGQQVTLSCSPISGHRSVSWYQQTPGQGLQFLFEYFSETQRNKGNFPGRFSGRQFSNSRSEMNVSTLELGDSALYLCASSLGMTVWPGGEKLFFGSGTQLSVL.

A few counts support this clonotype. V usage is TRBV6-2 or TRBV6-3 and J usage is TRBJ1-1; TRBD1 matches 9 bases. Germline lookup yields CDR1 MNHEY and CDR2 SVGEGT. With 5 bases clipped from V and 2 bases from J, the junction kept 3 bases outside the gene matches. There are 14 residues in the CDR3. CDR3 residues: CASSKGQGNTEAFF. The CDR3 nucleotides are TGTGCCAGCAGTAAGGGACAGGGAAACACTGAAGCTTTCTTT.

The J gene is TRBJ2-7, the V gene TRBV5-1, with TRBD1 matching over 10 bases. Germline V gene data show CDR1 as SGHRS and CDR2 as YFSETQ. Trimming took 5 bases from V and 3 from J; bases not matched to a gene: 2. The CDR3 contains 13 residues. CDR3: CASRGQGIYEQYF. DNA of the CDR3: TGCGCCAGCAGGGGACAGGGGATCTACGAGCAGTACTTC.

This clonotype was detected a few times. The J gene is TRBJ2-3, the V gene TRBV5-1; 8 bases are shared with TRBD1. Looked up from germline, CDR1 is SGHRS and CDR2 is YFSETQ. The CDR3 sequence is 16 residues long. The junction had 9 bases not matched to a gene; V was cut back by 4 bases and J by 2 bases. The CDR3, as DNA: TGCGCCAGCAGCCCCGGACAGGGTGGTACCACAGATACGCAGTATTTT. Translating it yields CASSPGQGGTTDTQYF.

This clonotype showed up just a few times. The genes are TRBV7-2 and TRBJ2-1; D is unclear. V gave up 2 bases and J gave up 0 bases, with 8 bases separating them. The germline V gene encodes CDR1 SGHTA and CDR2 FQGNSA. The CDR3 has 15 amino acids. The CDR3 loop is CASSLQLSSYNEQFF. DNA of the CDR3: TGTGCCAGCAGCTTACAGTTGAGCTCCTACAATGAGCAGTTCTTC.

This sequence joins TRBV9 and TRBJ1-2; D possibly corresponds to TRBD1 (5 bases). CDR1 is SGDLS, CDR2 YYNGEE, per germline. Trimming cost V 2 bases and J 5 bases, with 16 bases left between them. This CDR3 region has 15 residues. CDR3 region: CASSVGAGDAYGYTF. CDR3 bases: TGTGCCAGCAGCGTTGGGGCCGGGGACGCTTATGGCTACACCTTC.

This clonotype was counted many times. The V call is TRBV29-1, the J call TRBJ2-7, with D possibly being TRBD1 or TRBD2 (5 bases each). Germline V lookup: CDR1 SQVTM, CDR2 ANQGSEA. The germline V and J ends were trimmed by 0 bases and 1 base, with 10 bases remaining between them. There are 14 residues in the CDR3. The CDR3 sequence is CSVEDRGQSYEQYF. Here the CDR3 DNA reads TGCAGCGTTGAAGATCGGGGCCAGTCCTACGAGCAGTACTTC.

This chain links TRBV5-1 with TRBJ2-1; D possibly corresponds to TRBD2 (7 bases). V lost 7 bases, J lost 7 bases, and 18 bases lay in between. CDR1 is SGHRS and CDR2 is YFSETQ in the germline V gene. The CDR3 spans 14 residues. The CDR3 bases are TGCGCCAGCTTTGAAAGAGGGGGGGCAAATGAGCAGTTCTTC. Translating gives CASFERGGANEQFF.

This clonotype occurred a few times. This CDR3 reads CASSPRGTEETQYF. In nucleotides, the CDR3 is TGCGCCAGCAGCCCCCGTGGTACCGAAGAGACCCAGTACTTC. V gene TRBV4-1 combines with J gene TRBJ2-5; no firm D call. Germline V gene data show CDR1 as MGHRA and CDR2 as YSYEKL. The CDR3 length is 14 residues. With 4 bases removed from V and 3 bases from J, the gap between germline ends came to 12 bases.

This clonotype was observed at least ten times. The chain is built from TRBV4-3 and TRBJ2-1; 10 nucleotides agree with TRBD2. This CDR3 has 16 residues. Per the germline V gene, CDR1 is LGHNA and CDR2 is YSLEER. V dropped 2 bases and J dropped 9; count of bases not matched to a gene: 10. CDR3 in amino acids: CASSQSSGRASTEQFF. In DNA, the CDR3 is TGCGCCAGCAGCCAATCGAGCGGGAGGGCGAGTACTGAGCAGTTCTTC.

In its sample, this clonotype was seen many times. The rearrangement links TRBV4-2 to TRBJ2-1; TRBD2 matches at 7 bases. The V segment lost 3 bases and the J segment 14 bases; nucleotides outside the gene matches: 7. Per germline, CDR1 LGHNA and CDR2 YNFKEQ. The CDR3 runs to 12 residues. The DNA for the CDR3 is TGTGCCAGCAGCCAGGGGGGGGTCCCCAAGTTCTTC. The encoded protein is CASSQGGVPKFF.

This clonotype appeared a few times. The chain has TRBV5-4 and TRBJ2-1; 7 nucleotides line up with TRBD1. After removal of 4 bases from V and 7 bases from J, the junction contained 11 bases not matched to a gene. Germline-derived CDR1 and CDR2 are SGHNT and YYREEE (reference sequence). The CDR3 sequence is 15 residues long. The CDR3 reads CASSPPGTELNEQFF. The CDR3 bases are TGTGCCAGCAGCCCGCCCGGGACAGAACTGAATGAGCAGTTCTTC.

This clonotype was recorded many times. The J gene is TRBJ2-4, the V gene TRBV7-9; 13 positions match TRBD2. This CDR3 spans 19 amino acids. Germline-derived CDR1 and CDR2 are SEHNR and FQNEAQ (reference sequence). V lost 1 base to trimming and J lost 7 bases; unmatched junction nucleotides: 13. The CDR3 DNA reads TGTGCCAGCAGCTTAGAATGGACTAGCGGGGGCCAAATGAGGAACATTCAGTACTTC. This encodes CASSLEWTSGGQMRNIQYF.